This TCR beta chain was found in a study of tumor and adjacent non-tumor tissue in lung cancer (dated by TCRdb to the late 2010s). Study-wide context: By cancer type, the cohort comprised under 15 adenocarcinoma patients, a couple of squamous cell carcinoma patients and 1 small cell lung cancer patient. Approximately 31 paired specimens, one tumor and one normal lung sample per patient, were profiled by TCRbeta CDR3 sequencing. The study compared bulk TCRbeta repertoires between lung tumor tissue and matched distant non-tumor lung tissue from fewer than 18 lung cancer patients. Sequencing produced 130,000,000 or so productive TCRbeta reads in total, an average of about 4.17 million reads per sample. Ages among the 15 or so patients ranged from about 30 to 76 years, there were roughly ten men and 5 women, and disease was at TNM stage I to III. The research as a whole found: Younger patients had significantly higher TCR diversity, and higher tumor TCR diversity was associated with shorter overall and disease-free survival. TCR diversity (inverse Simpson) was significantly higher in tumor than in normal lung tissue (431.37 vs 166.20, P = 0.0075, Mann-Whitney U test). Peripheral blood was not sequenced, so blood TCRbeta repertoires in these lung cancer patients were not examined. Neither the sequencing platform nor unique molecular identifiers are mentioned in the methods. The top 100 clones accounted for a significantly larger cumulative portion of the repertoire in normal lung than in tumor tissue. The cohort had only around 15 patients, and the authors noted that larger samples and more detailed clinical data are needed.

The cysteine opens and the phenylalanine closes a CDR3 of 12 amino acids. This entry keeps only the CDR3 DNA: 36 bases, framed from base 1. The junction shows trimming of 6 bases on V and 3 bases on J, plus 11 bases between the germline ends. Via the germline V gene (reference sequence), CDR1 is DFQATT and CDR2 SNEGSKA. RNA was isolated from bulk, unsorted tissue, and RNA quality was assessed with a NanoDrop ND-1000 and an Agilent 2100. The donors were newly diagnosed lung cancer patients admitted for thoracic surgery in China from August to November 2014 who had not received prior chemotherapy. Anyone who had undergone radiotherapy or chemotherapy before, or who had another cancer at the same time, was left out of the study. Pieces of surgical tissue measuring roughly 1-2 cm3 were kept in RNAlater solution and stored at -80 degrees C until use. To prepare the library, multiplex PCR was applied. The sequencing machine was an Illumina HiSeq 2500. TCRbeta libraries were built by three rounds of nested PCR using primers (Table S4), following protocols modified from ARM-PCR. Before sequencing, PCR products in the 200-500 bp range were cut out of the gel and cleaned up using the QIAquick gel extraction kit. From the authors' description of their analysis: Trimmomatic was used to clean the reads, FLASH merged the cleaned reads into complete CDR3 sequences, and MiTCR assigned the sequences to V(D)J germline segments. Clonal diversity was computed as the inverse Simpson's index with VDJtools. Productive reads were defined as in-frame sequences without a premature stop codon. Using fastp trimming at Q25 and MiXCR clonotype assembly, TCRdb reanalyzed the public sequencing data and kept in-frame beta chains. All rows with the same CDR3 protein become a single entry with the most common DNA and genes. TCRdb, not the original authors, processed these V and J calls. The sample contains tens of thousands of distinct CDR3 sequences, around 65% of them found a single time. Roughly 12% of the sample comes from the top ten.

In regard to this clonotype: This clone's antigen is unknown. Possible read error: a much larger clone is one base away.

The sequencing input was lung tumor tissue. The rearranged segments are TRBV20-1 and TRBJ2-5; TRBD1 is possibly the D segment (5 matching bases). The clonotype was recovered from a woman between 70 and 85 years old with non-small cell lung cancer. In nucleotide form, the sequence is TGCAGTGCCCAGGACATTAAAGAGACCCAGTACTTC. This gives the protein CSAQDIKETQYF.